This T cell receptor beta chain was identified during a study of a mutant IDH1 vaccine in newly diagnosed glioma. Time point specified: baseline, week 1 (first vaccination visit). Treatment: pre-vaccination baseline after standard-of-care therapy. Clones were sequenced by immunoSEQ multiplex PCR, and TCRdb holds only the in-frame ones, with some missing. The table has approximately 100,000 clones, roughly 90% seen once. The sample here was PBMCs, taken from a glioma patient treated with radiotherapy, temozolomide or both. This receptor was obtained from a woman aged 45 to 65 with glioma.

The CDR3 is CASSLERSNQPQHF. In nucleotides, the CDR3 is TGTGCCAGCAGCTTGGAGAGGAGCAATCAGCCCCAGCATTTT. This chain uses TRBV5-6 with TRBJ1-5; D is undetermined. The CDR3 runs to 14 residues. V was clipped by 0 bases and J by 1 base, with 5 bases between them. CDR1 is SGHDT and CDR2 is YYEEEE in the germline V gene. Full variable domain (rest looked up from reference TRBV5-6 and TRBJ1-5): DAGVTQSPTHLIKTRGQQVTLRCSPKSGHDTVSWYQQALGQGPQFIFQYYEEEERQRGNFPDRFSGHQFPNYSSELNVNALLLGDSALYLCASSLERSNQPQHFGDGTRLSIL.